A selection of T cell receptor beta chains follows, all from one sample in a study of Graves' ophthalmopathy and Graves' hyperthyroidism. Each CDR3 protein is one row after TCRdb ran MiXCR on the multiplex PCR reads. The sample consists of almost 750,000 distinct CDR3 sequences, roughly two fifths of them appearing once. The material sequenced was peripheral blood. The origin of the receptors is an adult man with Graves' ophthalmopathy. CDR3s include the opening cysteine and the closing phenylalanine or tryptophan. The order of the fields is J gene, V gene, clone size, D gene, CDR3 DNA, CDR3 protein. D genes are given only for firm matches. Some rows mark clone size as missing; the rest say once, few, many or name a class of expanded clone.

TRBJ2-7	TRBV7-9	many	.	TGTGCCAGCAGCGAAACACGACCGGGGGAGCAGTACTTC	CASSETRPGEQYF
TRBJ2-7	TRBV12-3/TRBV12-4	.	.	TGTGCCAGCAGTCCTAACAGGGTCTCGGACGAGCAGTACTTC	CASSPNRVSDEQYF
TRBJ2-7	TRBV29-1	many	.	TGCAGCGGGGGTGGAAACTACGAGCAGTACTTC	CSGGGNYEQYF
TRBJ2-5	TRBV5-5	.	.	TGTGCCAGCAGCCAAGTGGGGCGGGGGCCAGAGACCCAGTACTTC	CASSQVGRGPETQYF
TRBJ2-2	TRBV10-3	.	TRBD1	TGTGCCAGCACCTGGGACAGGGGGCGGACCGGGGAGCTGTTTTTT	CASTWDRGRTGELFF
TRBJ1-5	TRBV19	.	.	TGTGCCAGTAGTATAGATTCACGAAATTACAATCAGCCCCAGCATTTT	CASSIDSRNYNQPQHF
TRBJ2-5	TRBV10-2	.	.	TGCGCCAGCAGTGACCAGTACGAAGAGACCCAGTACTTC	CASSDQYEETQYF
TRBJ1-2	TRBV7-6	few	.	TGTGCCAGCAGCTCACACCAGGGGAACTATGGCTACACCTTC	CASSSHQGNYGYTF
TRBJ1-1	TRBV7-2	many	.	TGTGCCAGCAGCATCCGAGGCATTGAGGTTGAAGCTTTCTTT	CASSIRGIEVEAFF
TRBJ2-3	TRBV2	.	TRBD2	TGTGCCAGCAGTTTGTTTGGCGGGAGAGGCCCAACAGATACGCAGTATTTT	CASSLFGGRGPTDTQYF
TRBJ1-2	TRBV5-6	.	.	TGTGCCAGCAGCTTTACGGTTAGCATGGGTGGCTACACCTTC	CASSFTVSMGGYTF
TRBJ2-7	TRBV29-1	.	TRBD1	TGCAGCGCCGGCGACGGGACAGGGCTCCACGAGCAGTACTTC	CSAGDGTGLHEQYF
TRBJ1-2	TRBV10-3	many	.	TGTGCCATCAGTGAGCTGGGGGATCTTTATGGCTACACCTTC	CAISELGDLYGYTF
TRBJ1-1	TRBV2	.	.	TGTGCCAGCAGTTTATACGAAACGAACACTGAAGCTTTCTTT	CASSLYETNTEAFF
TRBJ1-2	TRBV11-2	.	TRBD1	TGTGCCAGCAGCCCACTAACAGGGGTCGACTATGGCTACACCTTC	CASSPLTGVDYGYTF
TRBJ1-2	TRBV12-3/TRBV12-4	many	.	TGTGCCAGCAGCAACGGGGCGGTCTCGTATGGCTACACCTTC	CASSNGAVSYGYTF
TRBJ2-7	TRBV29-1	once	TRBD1	TGCAGCGGGGACAGGGAGTACGAGCAGTACTTC	CSGDREYEQYF
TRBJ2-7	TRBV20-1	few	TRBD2	TGCAGTGCTGAGACTAGCGGGGGGTACGAGCAGTACTTC	CSAETSGGYEQYF
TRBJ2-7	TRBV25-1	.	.	TGTGCCAGCAGTGAAAGAGGAGGGGGCAGTTACGAGCAGTACTTC	CASSERGGGSYEQYF
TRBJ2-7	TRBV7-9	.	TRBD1	TGTGCCAGCAGCTTCGTGACAGGGGGGGACGAGCAGTACTTC	CASSFVTGGDEQYF
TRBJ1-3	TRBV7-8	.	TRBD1	TGTGCCAGCAGTCTTAAACAGGGGAGAGGAAACACCATATATTTT	CASSLKQGRGNTIYF
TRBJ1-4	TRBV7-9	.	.	TGTGCCAGCAGCCCTGACGGGACGGTGAATGAAAAACTGTTTTTT	CASSPDGTVNEKLFF